This T cell receptor beta chain is drawn from a study of T cell repertoires in cytomegalovirus infection. Across the whole study: HLA-C-restricted CMV epitopes, recently identified, and well-studied HLA-B-restricted ones were used by the study. Matching HLA type, along with CMV infection, was indicated by public TCR beta signatures. Study results and limitations: Clonotype analysis showed dominance of the ex vivo response by HLA-C-restricted CMV-specific TCR beta clonotypes. The cumulative frequency of public TCR beta families distinguished individuals who carried CMV together with the relevant HLA.

TCRdb redid the calling of the reads with MiXCR, one entry per CDR3 protein. The repertoire holds roughly 800,000 distinct CDR3 sequences, with approximately 32% as singletons. About this clonotype itself: Antigen unknown.

The sequence derives from a human donor in good health (CMV status not recorded). Some clones in this sample may be carry-over from other donors' samples. The source was cultured CD8+ T cells from PBMCs, collected from culture after CMV antigen stimulation.

The CDR3 DNA reads TGTGCCAGCACCCTGGGAGGGTTGGATGGCTACACCTTC. As protein: CASTLGGLDGYTF. The rearrangement links TRBV12-3 or TRBV12-4 to TRBJ1-2; no reliable D call. CDR3 length: 13 amino acids. V lost 7 bases, J lost 6 bases, and 15 bases lay in between.